Shown below are 30 T cell receptor beta chains from a single sample sequenced in a study of blood T cell repertoires in COVID-19. Produced via immunoSEQ multiplex PCR; TCRdb's table is partial and in-frame only. The repertoire holds around 200,000 clones, with 80% to 90% as singletons. The sequencing input was peripheral blood. All receptors come from a man aged 50 to 60 with active or convalescent COVID-19.

The genes are TRBV2 and TRBJ1-1, with 7 bases aligning to TRBD1. The CDR3 covers 14 residues. Losses at the gene ends were 5 bases for V and 1 base for J; bases not matched to a gene: 4. Germline loops: CDR1 SNHLY, CDR2 FYNNEI. CDR3 region: CASSPRGENTEAFF. The DNA of the CDR3 is TGTGCCAGCAGTCCCAGGGGGGAGAACACTGAAGCTTTCTTT.

V and J are TRBV4-2 and TRBJ2-7; 13 bases match TRBD2. The germline CDR1 and CDR2 sequences are LGHNA and YNFKEQ. With 0 bases clipped from V and 9 bases from J, the junction kept 8 bases outside the gene matches. The CDR3 runs 16 residues. CDR3 loop: CASSQETSGRLGGQYF. The CDR3 DNA is TGTGCCAGCAGCCAAGAGACTAGCGGGAGGTTGGGAGGGCAGTACTTC.

The chain recombines TRBV28 with TRBJ2-7; 14 bases are shared with TRBD2. The CDR3 consists of 15 residues. Germline CDR1 MDHEN, CDR2 SYDVKM. The V segment lost 2 bases and the J segment 6 bases; nucleotides outside the gene matches: 3. The CDR3 DNA is TGTGCCAGCAGTTTACCCGGACTAGCGGGGGGCGAGCAGTACTTC. It specifies CASSLPGLAGGEQYF.

This clone has a single count. V gene TRBV5-1 combines with J gene TRBJ2-1; TRBD2 is a possible D gene (6 bases). Germline-derived CDR1 and CDR2 are SGHRS and YFSETQ. The CDR3 covers 17 residues. The germline V and J ends were trimmed by 4 bases and 9 bases, with 26 bases remaining between them. CDR3 nucleotide sequence: TGCGCCAGCAGCCCCCAACCCGGACTAATAAGCGACGGTGAGCAGTTCTTC. Residues: CASSPQPGLISDGEQFF.

This chain joins TRBV7-6 and TRBJ2-1; 7 bases are shared with TRBD1. Losses at the gene ends were 5 bases for V and 5 bases for J; bases not matched to a gene: 3. This CDR3 is 13 amino acids long. Germline CDR1 SGHVS, CDR2 FNYEAQ. As DNA, the CDR3 is TGTGCCAGCAGCGGGGACAGTAACAATGAGCAGTTCTTC. Protein: CASSGDSNNEQFF. Using reference TRBV7-6 and TRBJ2-1 for the parts outside the CDR3, the full variable domain is GAGVSQSPRYKVTKRGQDVALRCDPISGHVSLYWYRQALGQGPEFLTYFNYEAQQDKSGLPNDRFSAERPEGSISTLTIQRTEQRDSAMYRCASSGDSNNEQFFGPGTRLTVL.

The table lists this clone with a few counts. For the CDR3, the DNA is TGTGCCAGCAGCTTAGTTGCAGGGCCGACTGAAGCTTTCTTT. Translating it yields CASSLVAGPTEAFF. The rearrangement links TRBV7-8 to TRBJ1-1; weak D call: TRBD1 (5 bases). The germline V and J ends were trimmed by 1 base and 5 bases, with 11 bases remaining between them. From germline, CDR1 is SGHVS and CDR2 FQNEAQ. The CDR3 covers 14 residues.

The chain carries TRBV19 and TRBJ2-5, with a tentative D call TRBD2 (6 bases). Germline V gives CDR1 LNHDA, CDR2 SQIVND (reference sequence). This CDR3 has 13 residues. The V end lost 5 bases, the J end lost 2 bases, and 9 bases lay between the germline ends. This chain's CDR3 is CASSPTRQETQYF. DNA of the CDR3: TGTGCCAGTAGTCCGACTAGACAAGAGACCCAGTACTTC.

This clone was detected a few times. This chain links TRBV2 with TRBJ2-7, with D maybe TRBD1 (6 bases). Germline V gene data show CDR1 as SNHLY and CDR2 as FYNNEI. Trimming took 7 bases from V and 6 from J, leaving 10 bases between them. The CDR3 has 11 amino acids. The CDR3, as DNA: TGTGCCAGCACCAGAGGGGGCGAGCAGTACTTC. Its protein is CASTRGGEQYF.

The gene calls are TRBV27 and TRBJ2-6, with D perhaps TRBD1 (6 bases). Trimming stripped 2 bases from V and 0 bases from J, with 14 bases between. The CDR3 totals 18 residues. Germline values: CDR1 MNHEY, CDR2 SMNVEV (reference sequence). The CDR3 DNA reads TGTGCCAGCAGTTTAGGTCCAGGGGCCTACTCTGGGGCCAACGTCCTGACTTTC. Translating gives CASSLGPGAYSGANVLTF.

The J gene is TRBJ2-2, the V gene TRBV30; no clear D gene. This CDR3 comprises 14 residues. CDR1 GTSNPN and CDR2 SVGIG come from the germline V gene (reference sequence). Trimming took 1 base from V and 2 from J, leaving 8 bases between them. The CDR3 region is CAWSGLINTGELFF. The CDR3 coding sequence is TGTGCCTGGAGTGGGCTCATAAACACCGGGGAGCTGTTTTTT.

J is TRBJ1-2 and V is TRBV7-2; tentatively, D is TRBD1 (6 bases). CDR1 is SGHTA and CDR2 is FQGNSA in the germline V gene. This CDR3 contains 13 residues. V was trimmed by 2 bases and J by 4 bases, leaving 8 bases between them. The DNA for the CDR3 is TGTGCCAGCAGCTTAAAGGACAGCTATGGCTACACCTTC. This encodes CASSLKDSYGYTF.

This clone has a handful of counts. CDR3 sequence: CASSTGTGLTAGELFF. The CDR3 DNA is TGTGCCAGCAGCACCGGGACAGGGCTAACGGCCGGGGAGCTGTTTTTT. The V gene is TRBV11-2, the J gene TRBJ2-2; 9 bases agree with TRBD1. The CDR3 runs to 16 residues. Germline CDR1 and CDR2: SGHAT and FQNNGV. J gave up 6 bases and V 5 bases, and 10 bases lay outside the gene matches.

This clone came up a few times. The chain has TRBV19 and TRBJ1-1; 7 nucleotides line up with TRBD1. Germline V CDR1 and CDR2: LNHDA, SQIVND (reference sequence). The CDR3 spans 14 residues. Trimming cost V 5 bases and J 3 bases; bases outside gene matches: 6. The CDR3 DNA reads as TGTGCCAGTAGTTGGGGGACAGTTGACACTGAAGCTTTCTTT. Amino acid sequence: CASSWGTVDTEAFF.

This rearrangement joins TRBV7-8 to TRBJ2-1, with D uncertain. Per the germline V gene, CDR1 is SGHVS and CDR2 is FQNEAQ. Trimming took 0 bases from V and 7 from J, leaving 10 bases between them. The CDR3 is made up of 14 amino acids. The DNA for the CDR3 is TGTGCCAGCAGCTTAGCGCCAGGCGATAATGAGCAGTTCTTC. This codes for CASSLAPGDNEQFF.

The V and J genes are TRBV7-6 and TRBJ1-3, with D tentatively TRBD1 (6 bases). There are 16 residues in the CDR3. Trimming removed 5 bases from V and 2 bases from J, with 16 bases in between. The germline V gene has CDR1 SGHVS and CDR2 FNYEAQ. This CDR3 is CASSPPGRGTGNTIYF. The CDR3 DNA is TGTGCCAGCAGCCCGCCCGGCAGGGGAACTGGAAACACCATATATTTT.

The chain's CDR3 is CASSPRGQTYEQYF. In DNA form, the CDR3 reads TGTGCCAGCAGCCCCCGGGGACAAACTTACGAGCAGTACTTC. The V gene is TRBV9, the J gene TRBJ2-7; D is possibly TRBD1 (6 bases). V was shortened by 4 bases and J by 4 bases, with 15 bases between the two germline ends. The germline CDR1 and CDR2 sequences are SGDLS and YYNGEE. The CDR3 has 14 amino acids.

The rearrangement joins TRBV24-1 to TRBJ1-5; TRBD1 aligns across 7 bases. With V trimmed by 2 bases and J by 7 bases, 4 bases remained unmatched. This CDR3 has 14 residues. Germline loops: CDR1 KGHDR, CDR2 SFDVKD. In DNA form, the CDR3 reads TGTGCCACCAGTGATTCCTCGACAGGGCAGCCCCAGCATTTT. Amino acid sequence: CATSDSSTGQPQHF.

This clone appeared once. For the CDR3, the DNA is TGCGCCAGCAGCTCTCGGACAGCACCAACTAATGAAAAACTGTTTTTT. As protein: CASSSRTAPTNEKLFF. The V gene is TRBV4-1, the J gene TRBJ1-4; D possibly corresponds to TRBD1 (6 bases). The CDR3 loop spans 16 amino acids. Looked up from germline, CDR1 is MGHRA and CDR2 is YSYEKL. The V end was cut by 5 bases, the J end by 0 bases, with 13 bases between.

This clone has more than one count but fewer than ten. The CDR3 DNA is TGTGCCAGCACCGAGCGGAGGGGGCCGTACGAGCAGTACTTC. Protein sequence: CASTERRGPYEQYF. The J gene is TRBJ2-7, the V gene TRBV5-6; weak D call: TRBD1 (7 bases). The CDR3 has 14 residues. V was shortened by 6 bases and J by 4 bases, with 17 bases between the two germline ends. CDR1 and CDR2 from the germline V gene are SGHDT and YYEEEE.

The chain couples TRBV5-1 to TRBJ1-2; 9 bases line up with TRBD1. Germline V gene data show CDR1 as SGHRS and CDR2 as YFSETQ. The V segment lost 3 bases and the J segment 6 bases; nucleotides outside the gene matches: 6. This CDR3 is built from 14 residues. CDR3 sequence: CASSWQTGGDGYTF. DNA of the CDR3: TGCGCCAGCAGCTGGCAAACAGGGGGCGATGGCTACACCTTC.

The chain couples TRBV7-9 to TRBJ1-1; TRBD1 agrees at 8 bases. The junction had 16 bases not matched to a gene; V was cut back by 4 bases and J by 9 bases. Germline CDR1 and CDR2: SEHNR and FQNEAQ (reference sequence). The length of the CDR3 is 16 residues. CDR3 sequence: CASSYPKGAGGIQAFF. The CDR3 bases are TGTGCCAGCAGCTACCCCAAAGGGGCAGGGGGCATTCAAGCTTTCTTT.

The CDR3 DNA sequence: TGTGCCTGGGGAAGGGACAGCTATGGCTACACCTTC. Translating it yields CAWGRDSYGYTF. The chain employs TRBV30 and TRBJ1-2, with 7 bases aligning to TRBD1. Trimming cost V 5 bases and J 4 bases; bases outside gene matches: 4. Per the germline V gene, CDR1 is GTSNPN and CDR2 is SVGIG (reference sequence). The CDR3 spans 12 residues.

V usage is TRBV20-1 and J usage is TRBJ1-5; D is ambiguous. Between the trimmed V and J ends, which lost 8 bases and 9 bases, there was a span of 8 bases. The CDR3 has 9 amino acids. In germline, CDR1 is DFQATT, CDR2 SNEGSKA (reference sequence). The CDR3 reads CSMAPPQHF. As DNA, the CDR3 is TGCAGTATGGCCCCGCCCCAGCATTTT.

This clone has just a few counts. J is TRBJ1-1 and V is TRBV7-9, with D tentatively TRBD1 (6 bases). This CDR3 region has 15 residues. CDR1 is SEHNR and CDR2 is FQNEAQ in the germline V gene (reference sequence). Trimming removed 1 base from V and 4 bases from J, with 13 bases in between. CDR3 in DNA: TGTGCCAGCAGCTTAGATGCAGGGGTGGGCACTGAAGCTTTCTTT. Translation: CASSLDAGVGTEAFF.

The rearrangement joins TRBV29-1 to TRBJ2-1; D ambiguous. Germline assignment: CDR1 SQVTM and CDR2 ANQGSEA. The CDR3 is 12 amino acids. The V end lost 7 bases, the J end lost 8 bases, and 15 bases lay between the germline ends. The CDR3 sequence is CSGTTHADEQFF. DNA of the CDR3: TGCAGCGGCACAACCCATGCAGATGAGCAGTTCTTC.

The chain has TRBV5-1 and TRBJ1-3; the match to TRBD1 covers 11 bases. Germline V gives CDR1 SGHRS, CDR2 YFSETQ. With 2 bases clipped from V and 0 bases from J, the junction kept 4 bases outside the gene matches. The CDR3 consists of 17 residues. The CDR3 DNA follows: TGCGCCAGCAGCTTTTCCGGGACAGGGGGCTCTGGAAACACCATATATTTT. Translating it yields CASSFSGTGGSGNTIYF.

This clone has only one observation. The chain has TRBV13 and TRBJ1-2, with D unresolved. Trimming cost V 3 bases and J 0 bases, with 17 bases left between them. This CDR3 is built from 17 residues. Germline values: CDR1 PRHDT, CDR2 FYEKMQ (reference sequence). CDR3 nucleotide sequence: TGTGCCAGCAGCTTCCCGGGCCTCAGAGGGACTAACTATGGCTACACCTTC. Amino acids: CASSFPGLRGTNYGYTF. Full variable domain (missing parts from reference TRBV13 and TRBJ1-2): AAGVIQSPRHLIKEKRETATLKCYPIPRHDTVYWYQQGPGQDPQFLISFYEKMQSDKGSIPDRFSAQQFSDYHSELNMSSLELGDSALYFCASSFPGLRGTNYGYTFGSGTRLTVV.

The chain combines TRBV25-1 with TRBJ2-4, with TRBD2 matching over 8 bases. This CDR3 has 12 amino acids. CDR1 is MGHDK, CDR2 SYGVNS, per germline. V lost 4 bases to trimming and J lost 7 bases; unmatched junction nucleotides: 0. CDR3 nucleotides: TGTGCCAGCAGTGGCGGGAGGAACATTCAGTACTTC. Translating it yields CASSGGRNIQYF.

This chain connects TRBV7-9 to TRBJ2-1; 8 bases fit TRBD1. V dropped 5 bases and J dropped 5; count of bases not matched to a gene: 8. In germline, CDR1 is SEHNR, CDR2 FQNEAQ (reference sequence). The CDR3 length is 15 residues. This CDR3 is CASSQGTGPHNEQFF. The CDR3 bases are TGTGCCAGCAGCCAGGGGACAGGCCCCCACAATGAGCAGTTCTTC.

The chain recombines TRBV4-1 with TRBJ2-1; D call uncertain. Germline CDR1 is MGHRA and CDR2 is YSYEKL. The CDR3 has 15 residues. Trimming removed 4 bases at V and 0 bases at J, with 10 bases between. CDR3 DNA: TGCGCCAGCAGCCCGGAGACCCACTCCTACAATGAGCAGTTCTTC. Its protein is CASSPETHSYNEQFF.